Listed below are T cell receptor beta chains from one sample, sequenced in a study of identical twins. TCRdb re-analysed the 5' RACE reads in MiXCR, keeping a single row per CDR3 protein. Of 200,000 to 250,000 distinct CDR3 sequences in the sample, 6.5% were seen once. This sample was also put to use in a study of T cells expressing NK-cell markers.

What was sequenced was CD8+ T cells sorted from blood. The receptors were sampled from a woman between 18 and 29 years old in good health. Each CDR3 is given with its conserved first and last residue. The D gene is left open where the match is weak. For some rows the clone size is stated as once, few or many, or as a class when expanded; others skip it.

V gene: TRBV11-2
D gene: TRBD1
clone size: .
J gene: TRBJ2-3
CDR3 protein: CASSLGQGAGDTQYF
CDR3 DNA: TGTGCCAGCAGCCTCGGGCAGGGGGCGGGGGATACGCAGTATTTT

V gene: TRBV4-1
D gene: .
clone size: many
J gene: TRBJ1-3
CDR3 protein: CASSENHGGNTIYF
CDR3 DNA: TGCGCCAGCAGCGAAAACCACGGTGGAAACACCATATATTTT

V gene: TRBV7-2
D gene: .
clone size: .
J gene: TRBJ1-2
CDR3 protein: CASSRTEVSRLGYTF
CDR3 DNA: TGTGCCAGCAGCCGGACGGAAGTATCGCGACTTGGCTACACCTTC

V gene: TRBV4-3
D gene: .
clone size: few
J gene: TRBJ2-7
CDR3 protein: CASSQELGSWTYEQYF
CDR3 DNA: TGCGCCAGCAGCCAAGAGCTCGGCAGTTGGACCTACGAGCAGTACTTC

V gene: TRBV4-3
D gene: TRBD2
clone size: many
J gene: TRBJ2-3
CDR3 protein: CASSQERAGGPDTQYF
CDR3 DNA: TGCGCCAGCAGCCAAGAAAGGGCGGGAGGCCCAGATACGCAGTATTTT

V gene: TRBV10-3
D gene: TRBD2
clone size: few
J gene: TRBJ2-7
CDR3 protein: CAIRAGSSYEQYF
CDR3 DNA: TGTGCCATCAGAGCGGGGTCTTCCTACGAGCAGTACTTC

V gene: TRBV27
D gene: .
clone size: .
J gene: TRBJ1-1
CDR3 protein: CASSLGVGGMRTEAFF
CDR3 DNA: TGTGCCAGCAGTTTAGGGGTAGGGGGGATGCGCACTGAAGCTTTCTTT

V gene: TRBV6-5
D gene: .
clone size: .
J gene: TRBJ1-1
CDR3 protein: CASSYARGRGTEAFF
CDR3 DNA: TGTGCCAGCAGTTACGCGAGGGGCCGGGGAACTGAAGCTTTCTTT

V gene: TRBV7-9
D gene: .
clone size: many
J gene: TRBJ1-1
CDR3 protein: CASVGGNTEAFF
CDR3 DNA: TGTGCCAGCGTCGGGGGGAACACTGAAGCTTTCTTT

V gene: TRBV12-3/TRBV12-4
D gene: TRBD1
clone size: few
J gene: TRBJ2-1
CDR3 protein: CASKNGQGPYNEQFF
CDR3 DNA: TGTGCCAGCAAAAATGGACAGGGGCCCTACAATGAGCAGTTCTTC

V gene: TRBV12-3/TRBV12-4
D gene: TRBD1
clone size: few
J gene: TRBJ1-3
CDR3 protein: CASTGQGSTIYF
CDR3 DNA: TGTGCCAGCACCGGACAGGGAAGCACCATATATTTT

V gene: TRBV2
D gene: .
clone size: few
J gene: TRBJ2-7
CDR3 protein: CASTEIGVASYEQYF
CDR3 DNA: TGTGCCAGCACCGAGATAGGCGTAGCCTCCTACGAGCAGTACTTC

V gene: TRBV7-2
D gene: .
clone size: .
J gene: TRBJ2-5
CDR3 protein: CASSQNQGSQETQYF
CDR3 DNA: TGTGCCAGCAGCCAAAACCAGGGAAGTCAAGAGACCCAGTACTTC

V gene: TRBV9
D gene: .
clone size: few
J gene: TRBJ2-2
CDR3 protein: CASSGPIGSPGELFF
CDR3 DNA: TGTGCCAGCAGCGGGCCCATAGGGTCCCCCGGGGAGCTGTTTTTT

V gene: TRBV27
D gene: .
clone size: .
J gene: TRBJ1-4
CDR3 protein: CASSLLGGNEKLFF
CDR3 DNA: TGTGCCAGCAGTTTACTAGGGGGTAATGAAAAACTGTTTTTT

V gene: TRBV20-1
D gene: TRBD2
clone size: few
J gene: TRBJ2-1
CDR3 protein: CSASRAGDGNEQFF
CDR3 DNA: TGCAGTGCTAGTAGGGCGGGGGACGGGAATGAGCAGTTCTTC

V gene: TRBV9
D gene: .
clone size: many
J gene: TRBJ2-1
CDR3 protein: CASSPRYRQYNEQFF
CDR3 DNA: TGTGCCAGCAGCCCCCGATACCGACAGTACAATGAGCAGTTCTTC

V gene: TRBV11-2
D gene: .
clone size: many
J gene: TRBJ2-5
CDR3 protein: CASSFSPYQETQYF
CDR3 DNA: TGTGCCAGCAGCTTCAGCCCGTACCAAGAGACCCAGTACTTC

V gene: TRBV25-1
D gene: .
clone size: .
J gene: TRBJ2-1
CDR3 protein: CASSPAETYNEQFF
CDR3 DNA: TGTGCCAGCAGTCCTGCGGAGACCTACAATGAGCAGTTCTTC

V gene: TRBV18
D gene: .
clone size: few
J gene: TRBJ1-1
CDR3 protein: CASSPSSGEGSTEAFF
CDR3 DNA: TGTGCCAGCTCACCATCATCAGGGGAAGGGAGCACTGAAGCTTTCTTT

V gene: TRBV5-5
D gene: .
clone size: .
J gene: TRBJ2-7
CDR3 protein: CASSLEGLSEQYF
CDR3 DNA: TGTGCCAGCAGCTTAGAGGGTTTAAGCGAGCAGTACTTC

V gene: TRBV7-8
D gene: .
clone size: few
J gene: TRBJ2-2
CDR3 protein: CASTVHANTGELFF
CDR3 DNA: TGTGCCAGCACCGTTCACGCGAACACCGGGGAGCTGTTTTTT

V gene: TRBV9
D gene: .
clone size: many
J gene: TRBJ2-1
CDR3 protein: CASSLASLGTEQFF
CDR3 DNA: TGTGCCAGCAGCCTGGCGAGTCTTGGTACTGAGCAGTTCTTC

V gene: TRBV12-3/TRBV12-4
D gene: TRBD1
clone size: .
J gene: TRBJ1-2
CDR3 protein: CASRADRGHGYTF
CDR3 DNA: TGTGCCAGCAGGGCGGACAGGGGCCATGGCTACACCTTC

V gene: TRBV19
D gene: .
clone size: many
J gene: TRBJ2-4
CDR3 protein: CASSIDRNIQYF
CDR3 DNA: TGTGCCAGTAGTATAGACCGAAACATTCAGTACTTC

V gene: TRBV12-3/TRBV12-4
D gene: .
clone size: few
J gene: TRBJ1-1
CDR3 protein: CASSWVGQNTEAFF
CDR3 DNA: TGTGCCAGCAGTTGGGTTGGCCAAAACACTGAAGCTTTCTTT

V gene: TRBV7-9
D gene: .
clone size: many
J gene: TRBJ2-2
CDR3 protein: CASSSPSDFLNTGELFF
CDR3 DNA: TGTGCCAGCAGCTCCCCGTCGGACTTTCTGAACACCGGGGAGCTGTTTTTT

V gene: TRBV4-3
D gene: TRBD2
clone size: .
J gene: TRBJ2-5
CDR3 protein: CASSQGLAGSAGAQYF
CDR3 DNA: TGCGCCAGCAGCCAAGGACTAGCGGGATCCGCTGGGGCCCAGTACTTC

V gene: TRBV7-3
D gene: .
clone size: many
J gene: TRBJ2-3
CDR3 protein: CASSLTLGPGDTQYF
CDR3 DNA: TGTGCCAGCAGCTTAACTCTGGGCCCGGGAGATACGCAGTATTTT

V gene: TRBV27
D gene: TRBD1
clone size: .
J gene: TRBJ2-4
CDR3 protein: CASSPMTGGKNIQYF
CDR3 DNA: TGTGCCAGCAGTCCCATGACAGGGGGCAAAAACATTCAGTACTTC

V gene: TRBV15
D gene: .
clone size: .
J gene: TRBJ2-7
CDR3 protein: CATSRPGESYEQYF
CDR3 DNA: TGTGCCACCAGCAGACCCGGGGAAAGCTACGAGCAGTACTTC

V gene: TRBV7-3
D gene: .
clone size: many
J gene: TRBJ1-1
CDR3 protein: CASSSSTDEAFF
CDR3 DNA: TGTGCCAGCAGCTCCTCGACAGACGAAGCTTTCTTT

V gene: TRBV28
D gene: .
clone size: .
J gene: TRBJ1-1
CDR3 protein: CASSPTGNTEAFF
CDR3 DNA: TGTGCCAGCAGTCCGACAGGGAACACTGAAGCTTTCTTT

V gene: TRBV6-6
D gene: TRBD2
clone size: few
J gene: TRBJ2-5
CDR3 protein: CASELAEEETQYF
CDR3 DNA: TGTGCCAGCGAACTAGCGGAGGAAGAGACCCAGTACTTC

V gene: TRBV20-1
D gene: .
clone size: few
J gene: TRBJ2-7
CDR3 protein: CSARRGPEQYF
CDR3 DNA: TGCAGTGCTAGAAGAGGACCCGAGCAGTACTTC

V gene: TRBV2
D gene: TRBD2
clone size: .
J gene: TRBJ2-1
CDR3 protein: CASSEGGGSSYNEQFF
CDR3 DNA: TGTGCCAGCAGTGAAGGGGGCGGGAGCTCCTACAATGAGCAGTTCTTC

V gene: TRBV19
D gene: TRBD2
clone size: many
J gene: TRBJ2-1
CDR3 protein: CASSILAGDDEQFF
CDR3 DNA: TGTGCCAGTAGTATCCTAGCGGGAGACGATGAGCAGTTCTTC

V gene: TRBV29-1
D gene: .
clone size: .
J gene: TRBJ2-4
CDR3 protein: CSVEGQKNIQYF
CDR3 DNA: TGCAGCGTTGAAGGACAGAAAAACATTCAGTACTTC

V gene: TRBV9
D gene: .
clone size: .
J gene: TRBJ2-1
CDR3 protein: CASQNLGNEQFF
CDR3 DNA: TGTGCCAGTCAGAACCTTGGGAATGAGCAGTTCTTC

V gene: TRBV5-1
D gene: .
clone size: many
J gene: TRBJ2-1
CDR3 protein: CASSGGASSYNEQFF
CDR3 DNA: TGCGCCAGCAGCGGGGGGGCCAGCTCCTACAATGAGCAGTTCTTC

V gene: TRBV9
D gene: TRBD1
clone size: few
J gene: TRBJ1-2
CDR3 protein: CASSPGQGTF
CDR3 DNA: TGTGCCAGCAGCCCAGGACAGGGTACCTTC

V gene: TRBV5-5
D gene: .
clone size: few
J gene: TRBJ1-1
CDR3 protein: CASCLGLKNTEAFF
CDR3 DNA: TGTGCCAGCTGCTTGGGTTTGAAGAACACTGAAGCTTTCTTT

V gene: TRBV5-1
D gene: TRBD2
clone size: many
J gene: TRBJ2-1
CDR3 protein: CASSFSPGLAGFDSYNEQFF
CDR3 DNA: TGCGCCAGCAGCTTTTCTCCGGGACTAGCGGGTTTTGACTCCTACAATGAGCAGTTCTTC

V gene: TRBV24-1
D gene: .
clone size: many
J gene: TRBJ2-2
CDR3 protein: CATAGEINTGELFF
CDR3 DNA: TGTGCCACCGCAGGGGAAATTAACACCGGGGAGCTGTTTTTT

V gene: TRBV7-9
D gene: .
clone size: many
J gene: TRBJ2-7
CDR3 protein: CASSSGLGAEQYF
CDR3 DNA: TGTGCCAGCAGTTCAGGGTTAGGGGCCGAGCAGTACTTC

V gene: TRBV27
D gene: .
clone size: .
J gene: TRBJ2-7
CDR3 protein: CATGDYEQYF
CDR3 DNA: TGTGCCACCGGGGACTACGAGCAGTACTTC

V gene: TRBV9
D gene: .
clone size: few
J gene: TRBJ1-3
CDR3 protein: CASSVVAASGNTIYF
CDR3 DNA: TGTGCCAGCAGCGTAGTGGCTGCCTCTGGAAACACCATATATTTT

V gene: TRBV5-6
D gene: .
clone size: few
J gene: TRBJ1-2
CDR3 protein: CASSPRSPAPYYGYTF
CDR3 DNA: TGTGCCAGCAGCCCTCGCTCGCCAGCTCCCTACTATGGCTACACCTTC

V gene: TRBV12-3/TRBV12-4
D gene: .
clone size: few
J gene: TRBJ1-2
CDR3 protein: CASTSPRSANYGYTF
CDR3 DNA: TGTGCCAGCACTAGCCCCCGTTCAGCGAACTATGGCTACACCTTC

V gene: TRBV5-4
D gene: TRBD2
clone size: few
J gene: TRBJ2-1
CDR3 protein: CASSSWWASGKDNEQFF
CDR3 DNA: TGTGCCAGCAGCTCTTGGTGGGCTAGCGGGAAAGACAATGAGCAGTTCTTC

V gene: TRBV19
D gene: .
clone size: many
J gene: TRBJ1-1
CDR3 protein: CASSMGGLTEAFF
CDR3 DNA: TGTGCCAGTAGTATGGGGGGCTTGACTGAAGCTTTCTTT

V gene: TRBV15
D gene: TRBD2
clone size: many
J gene: TRBJ2-3
CDR3 protein: CATSASGSGTDTQYF
CDR3 DNA: TGTGCCACCAGCGCTAGCGGGAGCGGGACAGATACGCAGTATTTT

V gene: TRBV7-3
D gene: .
clone size: few
J gene: TRBJ2-2
CDR3 protein: CASSLTSMNTGELFF
CDR3 DNA: TGTGCCAGCAGCTTAACGAGCATGAACACCGGGGAGCTGTTTTTT